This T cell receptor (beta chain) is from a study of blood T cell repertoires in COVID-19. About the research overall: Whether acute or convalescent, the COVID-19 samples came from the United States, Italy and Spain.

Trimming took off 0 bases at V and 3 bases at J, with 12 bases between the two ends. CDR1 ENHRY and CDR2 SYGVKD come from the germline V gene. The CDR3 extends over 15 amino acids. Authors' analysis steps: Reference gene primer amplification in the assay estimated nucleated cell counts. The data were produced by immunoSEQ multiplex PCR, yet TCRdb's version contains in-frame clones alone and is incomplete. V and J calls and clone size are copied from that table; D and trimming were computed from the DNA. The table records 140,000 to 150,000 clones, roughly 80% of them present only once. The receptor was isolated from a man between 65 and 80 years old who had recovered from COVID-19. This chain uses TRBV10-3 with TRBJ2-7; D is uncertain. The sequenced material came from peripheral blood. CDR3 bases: TGTGCCATCAGTGAGTCCCCACCCGAGGACTACGAGCAGTACTTC. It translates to CAISESPPEDYEQYF.